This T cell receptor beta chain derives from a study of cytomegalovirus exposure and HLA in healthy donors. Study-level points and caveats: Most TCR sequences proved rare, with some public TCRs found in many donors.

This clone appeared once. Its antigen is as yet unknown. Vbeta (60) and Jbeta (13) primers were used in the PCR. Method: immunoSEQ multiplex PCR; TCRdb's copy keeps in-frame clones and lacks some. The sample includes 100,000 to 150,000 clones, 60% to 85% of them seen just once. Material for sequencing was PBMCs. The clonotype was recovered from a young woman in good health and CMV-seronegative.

This chain's CDR3 is CASSWGLAGSETQYF. In DNA, the CDR3 is TGTGCCAGCAGCTGGGGACTAGCGGGATCAGAGACCCAGTACTTC. This sequence joins TRBV7-2 and TRBJ2-5; TRBD2 matches 13 bases. The germline V gene has CDR1 SGHTA and CDR2 FQGNSA. The CDR3 is 15 amino acids. V lost 4 bases, J lost 4 bases, and 3 bases stayed unmatched.